The 20 T cell receptor beta chains listed next were all sequenced from one sample in a study of T cells in Graves' hyperthyroidism and ophthalmopathy. The investigators amplified TCR beta CDR3 regions from RNA transcripts. Primed by the HTBI set, a first-round RT-PCR was run on the TCR CDR3. TCRdb re-called the multiplex PCR reads through MiXCR, storing one row per CDR3 protein. The table lists 400,000 or so distinct CDR3 sequences, around 15% of them singletons. The sample comprised blood. Source of these receptors: a man aged 45-65 years with Graves' ophthalmopathy.

The chain recombines TRBV3-1 with TRBJ2-1; 11 bases are shared with TRBD2. Germline V gene sequence: CDR1 LGHDT, CDR2 YNNKEL (reference sequence). The CDR3 sequence is 14 residues long. Losses at the gene ends were 3 bases for V and 9 bases for J; bases not matched to a gene: 4. The CDR3 DNA reads as TGTGCCAGCAGCCAGGGCCTAGCGGGAGGTGAGCAGTTCTTC. It translates to CASSQGLAGGEQFF.

The chain uses TRBV9 and TRBJ2-5; possibly TRBD2 for D (5 bases). Trimming shortened V by 4 bases and J by 5 bases, and 15 bases separated the two germline ends. Germline CDR1 is SGDLS and CDR2 is YYNGEE. This CDR3 spans 14 amino acids. As DNA, the CDR3 is TGTGCCAGCAGCATAAGCGGAGGCGGGGAGACCCAGTACTTC. This codes for CASSISGGGETQYF.

This clonotype was picked up many times. V gene TRBV24-1 combines with J gene TRBJ2-5, with D possibly TRBD1 on 6 matching bases. The germline gives CDR1 KGHDR, CDR2 SFDVKD. V gave up 4 bases and J gave up 3 bases, with 11 bases separating them. CDR3 length: 14 residues. The CDR3 loop reads CATSEYGTKETQYF. In DNA form, the CDR3 reads TGTGCCACCAGTGAATACGGGACAAAAGAGACCCAGTACTTC.

This clonotype was counted at least ten times. The chain recombines TRBV14 with TRBJ2-1, with 7 nucleotides matching TRBD2. V was pared by 2 bases and J by 3 bases, with 10 bases of the junction left unmatched. The CDR3 covers 17 residues. Germline loops: CDR1 SGHDN, CDR2 FVKESK. The CDR3 loop reads CASSQRGLGRIYNEQFF. CDR3 nucleotides: TGTGCCAGCAGCCAAAGAGGACTAGGAAGGATCTACAATGAGCAGTTCTTC.

This rearrangement joins TRBV6-2 or TRBV6-3 to TRBJ2-2; 7 bases are shared with TRBD1. This CDR3 spans 19 amino acids. Trimming at V came to 2 bases and at J to 0 bases, leaving 12 bases not matched to a gene. CDR1 and CDR2 (germline): MNHEY, SVGEGT. CDR3 amino acids: CASSYPLTGPRANTGELFF. The CDR3 coding sequence is TGTGCCAGCAGTTACCCTTTGACAGGGCCTCGTGCGAACACCGGGGAGCTGTTTTTT.

The genes are TRBV12-3 or TRBV12-4 and TRBJ2-3; no reliable D call. V was cut by 4 bases and J by 2 bases, with 10 bases left in between. The CDR3 length is 14 residues. This CDR3 reads CASSWMVTTDTQYF. For the CDR3, the DNA is TGTGCCAGCAGTTGGATGGTCACCACAGATACGCAGTATTTT.

In the case of this clonotype: A clone one base away is much larger, so this may be a read error. The rearrangement links TRBV7-9 to TRBJ2-7; D not resolved. The CDR3 is made up of 11 amino acids. Germline V gene lookup returns CDR1 SEHNR and CDR2 FQNEAQ (reference sequence). The CDR3 DNA sequence: TGTGCCAGCAGCTTAGGCGCCGAGCAGTGCTTC. This encodes CASSLGAEQCF.

This clonotype was counted ten times or more. This rearrangement joins TRBV15 to TRBJ2-1; 14 nucleotides match TRBD2. V shed 5 bases and J 4 bases; nucleotides not matched to a gene: 10. This CDR3 region has 18 residues. Germline CDR1 LNHNV, CDR2 YYDKDF (reference sequence). CDR3 coding DNA: TGTGCCACCAGCCGACTAGGGACTAGCGGGAGACGATACAATGAGCAGTTCTTC. Its protein is CATSRLGTSGRRYNEQFF. Together with reference TRBV15 and TRBJ2-1, the CDR3 gives the full variable domain: DAMVIQNPRYQVTQFGKPVTLSCSQTLNHNVMYWYQQKSSQAPKLLFHYYDKDFNNEADTPDNFQSRRPNTSFCFLDIRSPGLGDTAMYLCATSRLGTSGRRYNEQFFGPGTRLTVL.

J is TRBJ2-1 and V is TRBV13, with 8 nucleotides matching TRBD1. Germline CDR1 is PRHDT and CDR2 is FYEKMQ (reference sequence). CDR3 size: 15 residues. After removal of 5 bases from V and 5 bases from J, the junction contained 8 bases not matched to a gene. The DNA of the CDR3 is TGTGCCAGCAGCCCCCGGACAGGGAAAAACAATGAGCAGTTCTTC. Residues: CASSPRTGKNNEQFF. The whole variable domain, filled in from reference TRBV13 and TRBJ2-1, reads AAGVIQSPRHLIKEKRETATLKCYPIPRHDTVYWYQQGPGQDPQFLISFYEKMQSDKGSIPDRFSAQQFSDYHSELNMSSLELGDSALYFCASSPRTGKNNEQFFGPGTRLTVL.

The gene calls are TRBV29-1 and TRBJ1-4; D might be TRBD1 (6 bases). Trimming stripped 4 bases from V and 11 bases from J, with 17 bases between. The germline CDR1 and CDR2 sequences are SQVTM and ANQGSEA. This CDR3 comprises 13 residues. CDR3 loop: CSVGDTALGKLFF. The CDR3 coding sequence is TGCAGCGTTGGGGACACTGCTCTCGGGAAACTGTTTTTT.

This clonotype was observed many times. The J gene is TRBJ2-7, the V gene TRBV29-1; 9 nucleotides line up with TRBD1. The CDR3 has 11 amino acids. Germline V gives CDR1 SQVTM, CDR2 ANQGSEA. Germline trimming cut 7 bases from V and 6 bases from J; bases unmatched to any gene: 4. Written as DNA, the CDR3 is TGCAGCGCCCAACAGGGGGCCGAGCAGTACTTC. Protein: CSAQQGAEQYF.

This clonotype occurred a few times. The chain is built from TRBV5-1 and TRBJ2-7, with 7 bases identical to TRBD1. CDR3 length equals 14 residues. Per the germline V gene, CDR1 is SGHRS and CDR2 is YFSETQ. J lost 2 bases, V lost 7 bases, and 9 bases had no gene match. In DNA form, the CDR3 reads TGCGCCAGCGGTTGGCGGCAGGGGGCCTACGAGCAGTACTTC. Translation gives CASGWRQGAYEQYF.

This clonotype appeared many times. The CDR3 sequence: CASSLLGGGSYEQYF. In nucleotides, the CDR3 is TGTGCCAGCAGTTTATTGGGCGGGGGCTCCTACGAGCAGTACTTC. The V gene is TRBV28, the J gene TRBJ2-7; 7 nucleotides agree with TRBD2. The CDR3 is made up of 15 amino acids. In germline, CDR1 is MDHEN, CDR2 SYDVKM. V was clipped by 1 base and J by 0 bases; unmatched bases: 3. Supplemented by reference TRBV28 and TRBJ2-7, the full variable domain reads DVKVTQSSRYLVKRTGEKVFLECVQDMDHENMFWYRQDPGLGLRLIYFSYDVKMKEKGDIPEGYSVSREKKERFSLILESASTNQTSMYLCASSLLGGGSYEQYFGPGTRLTVT.

This sequence joins TRBV7-9 and TRBJ2-1; perhaps TRBD1 as D (6 bases). Germline CDR1 and CDR2: SEHNR and FQNEAQ (reference sequence). V gave up 7 bases and J gave up 7 bases, with 17 bases separating them. This CDR3 is built from 14 residues. CDR3 in DNA: TGTGCCAGCACCGATTTGACAGGAAATAATGAGCAGTTCTTC. It encodes CASTDLTGNNEQFF.

This chain uses TRBV12-3 or TRBV12-4 with TRBJ1-2, with 8 bases aligning to TRBD1. Losses at the gene ends were 4 bases for V and 6 bases for J; bases not matched to a gene: 7. The CDR3 length is 14 residues. Here the CDR3 reads CASSYSGGSDGYTF. In DNA, the CDR3 is TGTGCCAGCAGTTATTCAGGGGGCAGTGATGGCTACACCTTC.

This clonotype was counted at least ten times. Here the CDR3 reads CASSQDGAATDTQYF. The CDR3 DNA reads as TGTGCCAGCAGCCAAGACGGAGCGGCCACAGATACGCAGTATTTT. The chain recombines TRBV3-1 with TRBJ2-3; D possibly corresponds to TRBD2 (5 bases). V gave up 0 bases and J gave up 2 bases, with 9 bases separating them. Germline-derived CDR1 and CDR2 are LGHDT and YNNKEL (reference sequence). The CDR3 has 15 amino acids.

Ten or more counts support this clonotype. The CDR3 is CASSQDGLAKNIQYF. CDR3 coding DNA: TGTGCCAGCAGCCAGGACGGTCTAGCCAAAAACATTCAGTACTTC. V is TRBV12-3 or TRBV12-4 and J is TRBJ2-4, with D hard to call. Trimming removed 6 bases from V and 0 bases from J, with 12 bases in between. The CDR3 loop spans 15 amino acids.

This chain uses TRBV10-3 with TRBJ1-1; 7 bases fit TRBD1. The CDR3 is made up of 15 amino acids. Germline V gives CDR1 ENHRY, CDR2 SYGVKD. Trimming cost V 10 bases and J 0 bases; bases outside gene matches: 11. The CDR3 DNA sequence: TGTGCCAGCGCGGAGGGACAGTATATGAACACTGAAGCTTTCTTT. Encoded protein: CASAEGQYMNTEAFF.

The chain carries TRBV7-9 and TRBJ2-7; the match to TRBD2 covers 13 bases. There are 16 residues in the CDR3. From germline, CDR1 is SEHNR and CDR2 FQNEAQ (reference sequence). J was trimmed by 4 bases and V by 0 bases; bases with no gene match: 3. This CDR3 reads CASSLAQLAGGYEQYF. DNA of the CDR3: TGTGCCAGCAGCTTAGCGCAACTAGCGGGAGGGTACGAGCAGTACTTC. Filled out from reference TRBV7-9 and TRBJ2-7, the complete variable domain reads DTGVSQNPRHKITKRGQNVTFRCDPISEHNRLYWYRQTLGQGPEFLTYFQNEAQLEKSRLLSDRFSAERPKGSFSTLEIQRTEQGDSAMYLCASSLAQLAGGYEQYFGPGTRLTVT.

As for this clonotype: A single base is all that separates this from a far larger clone, so a read error is likely. This chain connects TRBV2 to TRBJ2-7, with D uncertain. The CDR3 sequence is 11 residues long. The germline CDR1 and CDR2 sequences are SNHLY and FYNNEI. Here the CDR3 reads CASSGAYDQYF. The CDR3 DNA reads TGTGCCAGCAGTGGGGCCTACGATCAGTACTTC.